These T cell receptor beta chains were read from a single sample in a study of T cell repertoires in cytomegalovirus infection. Via MiXCR, TCRdb re-called the reads, giving one row per CDR3 protein. This table holds 84,000 or so distinct CDR3 sequences, approximately 45% found once. Antigens for these TCRs are unknown. Sequenced here: CD8+ T cells from cultured PBMCs, sampled from culture after CMV antigen stimulation. The receptors were gathered from a human donor in good health (CMV status not recorded). Some clones in this sample may be carry-over from other donors' samples. Each CDR3 is given with its conserved first and last residue. The D gene is left open where the match is weak. Clone size is given for some rows only: seen once, a few or many times, or a class if the clone is expanded.

few	.	TRBV12-3/TRBV12-4	TRBJ2-7	TGTGCCATCCAGAGGTTCGAAGAGCAGTACTTC	CAIQRFEEQYF
.	.	TRBV3-1	TRBJ2-2	TGTGCCAGCAGCCCCCTGCAGGACACCGGGGAGCTGTTTTTT	CASSPLQDTGELFF
.	.	TRBV14	TRBJ1-1	TGTGCCAGCAGCCAAGCAAGGGGTTTAGTGGCCACTGAAGCTTTCTTT	CASSQARGLVATEAFF
.	.	TRBV4-1	TRBJ2-7	TGCGCCAGCAGCCAAGATGGGGGACACATCTACGAGCAGTACTTC	CASSQDGGHIYEQYF
.	.	TRBV6-2/TRBV6-3	TRBJ1-6	TGTGCCAGCAGTACGACAGGCTCTTCACCCCTCCACTTT	CASSTTGSSPLHF
.	.	TRBV6-6	TRBJ2-1	TGTGCCAGCACCCAGGCGAGCTCCTACAATGAGCAGTTCTTC	CASTQASSYNEQFF
few	TRBD1	TRBV7-3	TRBJ1-1	TGTGCCAGCAGCTGGCCAGGGGGACGGAACACTGAAGCTTTCTTT	CASSWPGGRNTEAFF
.	TRBD1	TRBV6-8	TRBJ2-7	TGTGCCAGCAGGGGGACAGAGAACTACGAGCAGTACTTC	CASRGTENYEQYF
.	.	TRBV6-2/TRBV6-3	TRBJ2-1	TGTGCCAGCAGTTACCCCCCATGGCGGGGTGGGAACAATGAGCAGTTCTTC	CASSYPPWRGGNNEQFF
.	.	TRBV5-4	TRBJ1-1	TGTGCCAGCAGCTTCCTGGGCCGGGAGAACACTGAAGCTTTCTTT	CASSFLGRENTEAFF
.	TRBD2	TRBV28	TRBJ2-7	TGTGCCAGCACCCCCGAGCGGGGAGGCTCCTACGAGCAGTACTTC	CASTPERGGSYEQYF
.	TRBD2	TRBV27	TRBJ2-1	TGTGCCAGCAGTCCCACAGGGACTAGCGGGAGCTACAATGAGCAGTTCTTC	CASSPTGTSGSYNEQFF
.	TRBD1	TRBV7-8	TRBJ2-5	TGTGCCAGCAGCTTAGAAGGTTTGGACAGGGAGGAAGAGACCCAGTACTTC	CASSLEGLDREEETQYF
.	TRBD2	TRBV27	TRBJ2-7	TGTGCCAGCAGTTCCAGCGGGGGCGGGGGGGAGCAGTACTTC	CASSSSGGGGEQYF
.	.	TRBV28	TRBJ1-5	TGTGCCAGCAACAGAATAAATCAGCCCCAGCATTTT	CASNRINQPQHF
.	TRBD2	TRBV20-1	TRBJ2-5	TGCAGTGCTATAGACGAATACGGGGGACTAGCGGGAGGGCCACGGGAGACCCAGTACTTC	CSAIDEYGGLAGGPRETQYF
.	.	TRBV27	TRBJ2-1	TGTGCCAGCAGTTTGGCCCTGGAGGGGACCAATGAGCAGTTCTTC	CASSLALEGTNEQFF
.	.	TRBV19	TRBJ2-3	TGTGCCAGTAATAACCGGGACCTACAGTATGACACAGATACGCAGTATTTT	CASNNRDLQYDTDTQYF
.	TRBD1	TRBV20-1	TRBJ1-2	TGCAGTGCTAGAACCGACAGGGAGGAAAACTATGGCTACACCTTC	CSARTDREENYGYTF
.	TRBD1	TRBV19	TRBJ1-2	TGTGCCAGTAGTAGGAGGGGGCGCGAGGATGGCTACACCTTC	CASSRRGREDGYTF
few	.	TRBV14	TRBJ2-3	TGTGCCAGCAGCCCCCTTGGTCTCCGGGAGTATACGCAGTATTTT	CASSPLGLREYTQYF
.	.	TRBV28	TRBJ1-1	TGTGCCAGCAGCCCCTCTTATGGGAGCACTGAAGCTTTCTTT	CASSPSYGSTEAFF
large	TRBD2	TRBV20-1	TRBJ2-1	TGCAGTGCTAGTGGTCTTAGCGGGAGGCTCTACAATGAGCAGTTCTTC	CSASGLSGRLYNEQFF
.	.	TRBV11-1	TRBJ2-2	TGTGCCAGCAGCTTGAGGCCCGCGGGGTCGAACACCGGGGAGCTGTTTTTT	CASSLRPAGSNTGELFF
.	TRBD2	TRBV20-1	TRBJ2-5	TGCAGTGCTTTAGGACTAGCGGGGGACGAGACCCAGTACTTC	CSALGLAGDETQYF
once	TRBD2	TRBV28	TRBJ2-7	TGTGCCAGCAACCTCAGCGGGAGCTCCTACGAGCAGTACTTC	CASNLSGSSYEQYF
.	TRBD1	TRBV7-6	TRBJ2-7	TGTGCCAGCAGCCCTAGGACAGGGAACTCCTACGAGCAGTACTTC	CASSPRTGNSYEQYF
.	.	TRBV12-3/TRBV12-4	TRBJ1-2	TGTGCCAGCAGTTCCCGGGGCAGGGTGGGAGGTCTCGGCTACACCTTC	CASSSRGRVGGLGYTF
.	.	TRBV6-6	TRBJ1-5	TGTGCCAGCAGTAGAACAGGGACCCAGCCCCAGCATTTT	CASSRTGTQPQHF
once	.	TRBV12-3/TRBV12-4	TRBJ2-7	TGTGCCAGCAGTCCCAGTTCGGTAGGGACCTACGAGCAGTACTTC	CASSPSSVGTYEQYF
.	TRBD2	TRBV12-3/TRBV12-4	TRBJ2-7	TGTGCCAGCAGTTTTGGACTAGCGGTAGAGCAGTACTTC	CASSFGLAVEQYF
.	.	TRBV11-2	TRBJ1-6	TGTGCCAGCAGCACCGCGGACGGAAGCTCCTATAATTCACCCCTCCACTTT	CASSTADGSSYNSPLHF